The 8 T cell receptor beta chains below all came from one sample that was sequenced in a study of blood T cell repertoires in COVID-19 (dated by TCRdb to the early 2020s). Library preparation used the immunoSEQ multiplex PCR assay. TCRdb retrieved this table from immuneACCESS and kept in-frame rearrangements only. Not all clones are present; in checked studies, unresolved V genes account for under half, and no reason is known for the remainder. For this sample there are approximately 360,000 clones; 70% to 90% appear just once. Clones ranked in the top ten supply less than 2.5% of the sample. Material for sequencing was PBMCs or T cells enriched from blood (not recorded which). The receptors stem from a man between 40 and 49 years old in a cohort exposed to, infected with or recovered from COVID-19 (not recorded which).

This chain uses TRBV5-8 with TRBJ1-3; D uncertain. The CDR3 has 16 residues. Germline values: CDR1 SGHTS, CDR2 YDEGEE. Trimming removed 0 bases at V and 2 bases at J, with 12 bases between. The CDR3 region is CASSLVSRTTGNTIYF. The CDR3 coding sequence is TGTGCCAGCAGCTTGGTAAGCCGGACTACTGGAAACACCATATATTTT. The full variable domain, completed using reference TRBV5-8 and TRBJ1-3, is EAGVTQSPTHLIKTRGQQATLRCSPISGHTSVYWYQQALGLGLQFLLWYDEGEERNRGNFPPRFSGRQFPNYSSELNVNALELEDSALYLCASSLVSRTTGNTIYFGEGSWLTVV.

The chain is built from TRBV3-1 (or the pseudogene TRBV3-2) and TRBJ2-1; TRBD2 matches 12 bases. The CDR3 extends over 19 amino acids. The J segment lost 6 bases and the V segment lost 2 bases, leaving 14 bases of the junction unmatched. Looked up from germline, CDR1 is LGHDT and CDR2 is YNNKEL (reference sequence). The CDR3 is CASSQFSVSGTSGLNEQFF. Here the CDR3 DNA reads TGTGCCAGCAGCCAATTTTCAGTAAGCGGGACTAGCGGGCTCAATGAGCAGTTCTTC.

The J gene is TRBJ2-1, the V gene TRBV9, with D possibly matching TRBD2 (5 bases). The germline V gene encodes CDR1 SGDLS and CDR2 YYNGEE. The CDR3 totals 17 residues. Trimming cost V 0 bases and J 0 bases, with 13 bases left between them. The CDR3 DNA follows: TGTGCCAGCAGCGTAGACGTTAGCGAGAGCTCCTACAATGAGCAGTTCTTC. Translation gives CASSVDVSESSYNEQFF. Variable domain in full (rest from reference TRBV9 and TRBJ2-1): DSGVTQTPKHLITATGQRVTLRCSPRSGDLSVYWYQQSLDQGLQFLIQYYNGEERAKGNILERFSAQQFPDLHSELNLSSLELGDSALYFCASSVDVSESSYNEQFFGPGTRLTVL.

This CDR3 is CASSLQYRNTEAFF. Here the CDR3 DNA reads TGCGCCAGCAGCTTGCAGTACAGGAACACTGAAGCTTTCTTT. The chain carries TRBV5-1 and TRBJ1-1; D is ambiguous. Looked up from germline, CDR1 is SGHRS and CDR2 is YFSETQ. V lost 1 base to trimming and J lost 1 base, with 8 bases between them. The CDR3 runs 14 residues.

The rearrangement joins TRBV7-2 to TRBJ2-7, with D maybe TRBD2 (5 bases). Trimming removed 1 base from V and 9 bases from J, with 19 bases in between. Germline V gene lookup returns CDR1 SGHTA and CDR2 FQGNSA. CDR3 size: 15 residues. CDR3 nucleotides: TGTGCCAGCAGCTTAGGTCTCGGAGGACTTTGGCTGCAGTACTTC. Amino acid sequence: CASSLGLGGLWLQYF.

This clone was observed a single time. This rearrangement joins TRBV23-1 to TRBJ1-5, with 7 bases aligning to TRBD1. TRBV23-1 is recorded as an ORF, its role being uncertain. The V segment lost 2 bases and the J segment 0 bases; nucleotides outside the gene matches: 7. The CDR3 extends over 17 amino acids. For the CDR3, the DNA is TGCGCCAGCAGTCAAAGTGGCAGGACAGGTAGCAATCAGCCCCAGCATTTT. It translates to CASSQSGRTGSNQPQHF.

V and J are TRBV4-1 and TRBJ2-6; D uncertain. The CDR3 has 18 residues. Germline loops: CDR1 MGHRA, CDR2 YSYEKL. The V end lost 1 base, the J end lost 1 base, and 14 bases lay between the germline ends. The CDR3 DNA is TGCGCCAGCAGCCAAGTACACTTACTACTTTCTGGGGCCAACGTCCTGACTTTC. Its translation is CASSQVHLLLSGANVLTF.

The rearrangement uses TRBV28 and TRBJ2-7; 11 nucleotides line up with TRBD1. Trimming cost V 6 bases and J 2 bases; bases outside gene matches: 9. This CDR3 has 16 amino acids. Germline V CDR1 and CDR2: MDHEN, SYDVKM. CDR3 residues: CASRPTGTGGTYEQYF. CDR3 sequence (DNA): TGTGCCAGCAGACCTACCGGGACAGGGGGAACCTACGAGCAGTACTTC.